Following are 15 T cell receptor beta chains from one sample sequenced in a study of cytomegalovirus exposure and HLA in healthy donors. Libraries were prepared by immunoSEQ multiplex PCR; TCRdb keeps only in-frame clonotypes and omits some of them. The table records around 400,000 clones, around 86% of them present only once. The source material was PBMCs. Receptors were obtained from a woman in her late teens or twenties in good health and CMV-seronegative.

The chain carries TRBV5-8 and TRBJ2-6; 7 bases match TRBD1. J lost 0 bases, V lost 2 bases, and 8 bases had no gene match. The CDR3 runs 18 residues. Germline CDR1 SGHTS, CDR2 YDEGEE. The CDR3 region has the DNA TGTGCCAGCAGCTTTTGGACAGGCCCCAGCTCTGGGGCCAACGTCCTGACTTTC. Its protein is CASSFWTGPSSGANVLTF.

This rearrangement joins TRBV4-1 to TRBJ1-5; no firm D call. Trimming shortened V by 0 bases and J by 6 bases, and 12 bases separated the two germline ends. Per germline, CDR1 MGHRA and CDR2 YSYEKL. This CDR3 spans 15 amino acids. This CDR3 is CASSQDRTRGQPQHF. The CDR3 nucleotides read TGCGCCAGCAGCCAAGATAGGACCCGGGGTCAGCCCCAGCATTTT.

The CDR3 coding sequence is TGTGCCAGTAGCCTTACGTATCGGGAGCGGGGGCAGTACTTC. Its translation is CASSLTYRERGQYF. The chain has TRBV19 and TRBJ2-7; 7 positions match TRBD2. The germline gives CDR1 LNHDA, CDR2 SQIVND (reference sequence). This CDR3 has 14 residues. Unmatched junction bases numbered 14, after V lost 6 bases and J lost 9 bases. Filled out from reference TRBV19 and TRBJ2-7, the complete variable domain reads DGGITQSPKYLFRKEGQNVTLSCEQNLNHDAMYWYRQDPGQGLRLIYYSQIVNDFQKGDIAEGYSVSREKKESFPLTVTSAQKNPTAFYLCASSLTYRERGQYFGPGTRLTVT.

This chain joins TRBV2 and TRBJ2-5; D call uncertain. The germline V gene encodes CDR1 SNHLY and CDR2 FYNNEI. V was cut by 6 bases and J by 3 bases, with 11 bases left in between. The CDR3 consists of 13 residues. CDR3 sequence (DNA): TGTGCCAGCAGGCCCGTTTACAAAGAGACCCAGTACTTC. Protein product: CASRPVYKETQYF.

V gene TRBV6-1 combines with J gene TRBJ1-2; D not resolved. V was clipped by 1 base and J by 8 bases, with 8 bases between them. Germline V gene data show CDR1 as MNHNS and CDR2 as SASEGT. This CDR3 has 12 residues. CDR3 coding DNA: TGTGCCAGCAGTGAAGGTTCGAGAGGCTACACCTTC. Its translation: CASSEGSRGYTF.

The chain employs TRBV9 and TRBJ1-1, with a tentative D call TRBD1 (6 bases). Germline-derived CDR1 and CDR2 are SGDLS and YYNGEE. The length of the CDR3 is 13 residues. Trimming shortened V by 0 bases and J by 6 bases, and 9 bases separated the two germline ends. Here the CDR3 DNA reads TGTGCCAGCAGCGTAGATCCAGGGGCTGAAGCTTTCTTT. Its protein is CASSVDPGAEAFF.

The rearrangement joins TRBV28 to TRBJ2-7; 7 positions match TRBD2. From germline, CDR1 is MDHEN and CDR2 SYDVKM. V shed 2 bases and J 0 bases; nucleotides not matched to a gene: 4. The CDR3 is made up of 15 amino acids. The CDR3 DNA reads TGTGCCAGCAGTTTACTAGCGGTAAGCTCCTACGAGCAGTACTTC. Translating it yields CASSLLAVSSYEQYF. The full variable domain, in which reference TRBV28 and TRBJ2-7 provide the parts outside the CDR3, is DVKVTQSSRYLVKRTGEKVFLECVQDMDHENMFWYRQDPGLGLRLIYFSYDVKMKEKGDIPEGYSVSREKKERFSLILESASTNQTSMYLCASSLLAVSSYEQYFGPGTRLTVT.

The chain recombines TRBV6-5 with TRBJ1-2, with 10 bases aligning to TRBD1. Germline assignment: CDR1 MNHEY and CDR2 SVGAGI. The junction had 15 bases not matched to a gene; V was cut back by 6 bases and J by 11 bases. The CDR3 runs 15 residues. The CDR3 loop reads CASSHLDRGPFVYTF. DNA of the CDR3: TGTGCCAGCAGCCACCTCGACAGGGGGCCTTTCGTGTACACCTTC.

The chain combines TRBV28 with TRBJ2-5; D possibly corresponds to TRBD2 (6 bases). Germline V CDR1 and CDR2: MDHEN, SYDVKM. The V and J ends lost 3 bases and 6 bases respectively, with 8 bases between them. The CDR3 runs 12 residues. In DNA form, the CDR3 reads TGTGCCAGCAGTTTTGGGGGGAAGACCCAGTACTTC. Encoded protein: CASSFGGKTQYF.

The chain couples TRBV7-8 to TRBJ2-5, with D perhaps TRBD2 (6 bases). Germline V gene lookup returns CDR1 SGHVS and CDR2 FQNEAQ. V was trimmed by 0 bases and J by 1 base, leaving 6 bases between them. The CDR3 is 14 residues long. CDR3: CASSLAGGQETQYF. The CDR3, as DNA: TGTGCCAGCAGCTTAGCCGGGGGCCAAGAGACCCAGTACTTC. The full variable domain, with the rest looked up from reference TRBV7-8 and TRBJ2-5, is GAGVSQSPRYKVAKRGQDVALRCDPISGHVSLFWYQQALGQGPEFLTYFQNEAQLDKSGLPSDRFFAERPEGSVSTLKIQRTQQEDSAVYLCASSLAGGQETQYFGPGTRLLVL.

The table lists this clone with a count of one. The J gene is TRBJ2-1, the V gene TRBV7-2; D is possibly TRBD1 (6 bases). Germline loops: CDR1 SGHTA, CDR2 FQGNSA. Trimming took 2 bases from V and 10 from J, leaving 12 bases between them. This CDR3 region has 13 residues. The CDR3 is CASSLTGTREQFF. As DNA, the CDR3 is TGTGCCAGCAGCTTAACAGGGACGAGGGAGCAGTTCTTC. The variable domain in full, completed from reference TRBV7-2 and TRBJ2-1, reads GAGVSQSPSNKVTEKGKDVELRCDPISGHTALYWYRQSLGQGLEFLIYFQGNSAPDKSGLPSDRFSAERTGGSVSTLTIQRTQQEDSAVYLCASSLTGTREQFFGPGTRLTVL.

The chain carries TRBV20-1 and TRBJ1-1, with 8 bases that match TRBD1. Germline V lookup: CDR1 DFQATT, CDR2 SNEGSKA (reference sequence). This CDR3 has 11 amino acids. CDR3 region: CRGQGGTEAFF. The CDR3 coding sequence is TGCCGCGGACAGGGAGGAACTGAAGCTTTCTTT.

This clone was detected a few times. The chain carries TRBV6-4 and TRBJ2-3, with a possible D match to TRBD2 (6 bases). The germline gives CDR1 MRHNA, CDR2 SNTAGT. V was trimmed by 8 bases and J by 6 bases, leaving 18 bases between them. The CDR3 extends over 14 amino acids. The CDR3 DNA reads as TGTGCCAGCTCCCATGGAGGGGCCATGGATACGCAGTATTTT. Its protein product is CASSHGGAMDTQYF.

This chain joins TRBV5-6 and TRBJ1-5; D is ambiguous. CDR3 length: 15 amino acids. From germline, CDR1 is SGHDT and CDR2 YYEEEE. Trimming stripped 0 bases from V and 2 bases from J, with 9 bases between. CDR3 DNA sequence: TGTGCCAGCAGCTTGGCCAGGTCGGGCAATCAGCCCCAGCATTTT. This translates into CASSLARSGNQPQHF.

V gene TRBV5-5 combines with J gene TRBJ1-1; D is perhaps TRBD1 (6 bases). V lost 1 base and J 10 bases, leaving 14 bases between the germline ends. The CDR3 extends over 13 amino acids. CDR1 is SGHKS, CDR2 YYEKEE, per germline (reference sequence). The CDR3 DNA reads TGTGCCAGCAGCTTGTGGTCAGGGGTGGGAGCTTTCTTT. It encodes CASSLWSGVGAFF.